This TCR beta chain was identified in a study of early T cells in non-severe SARS-CoV-2 infection. Study-level background: Sequenced bulk RNA came from whole blood that was unsorted, and chains were unpaired.

The V gene lost 6 bases and the J gene lost 0 bases, with 12 bases spanning the gap. The germline V gene has CDR1 SGHTA and CDR2 FQGNSA. The CDR3 runs to 15 residues. Unique molecular identifiers were affixed to single, distinct cDNA molecules. TCRdb reprocessed the 5' RACE reads with MiXCR, giving one entry per CDR3 protein. The sample holds 87,000 or so distinct CDR3 sequences, 14% seen once. Study results and limitations: There was a bias toward anti-spike CD8 responses in VDJdb matching, which missed private and CD4 specificities.

This clonotype showed up many times. Antigen specificity is unknown. V is TRBV7-2 and J is TRBJ2-4, with TRBD1 as a possible D gene (6 bases). Sample: whole blood. The TCR comes from an adult who was a healthcare worker with PCR-confirmed SARS-CoV-2 infection or an uninfected control (not recorded which). CDR3 sequence: CASSPGTLAKNIQYF. CDR3 in DNA: TGTGCCAGCAGTCCCGGGACACTAGCCAAAAACATTCAGTACTTC. The whole variable domain, remainder taken from reference TRBV7-2 and TRBJ2-4, is GAGVSQSPSNKVTEKGKDVELRCDPISGHTALYWYRQSLGQGLEFLIYFQGNSAPDKSGLPSDRFSAERTGGSVSTLTIQRTQQEDSAVYLCASSPGTLAKNIQYFGAGTRLSVL.